Sequencing of this T cell receptor (beta chain) was carried out in a study of T-cell reconstitution after alpha-beta-depleted transplantation in children. Findings of the study overall: Reportedly, roughly two months post-transplant, alpha-beta T cells arose from several hundred expanded graft clones. Day-60 TCRbeta diversity that was high in some patients was derived from surviving recipient T cells and thymic progenitors. At the one-year point after transplant, T-cell counts and TCRbeta diversity were found to come mostly from T cells that had been newly produced.

Unique molecular identifiers featured in how the TCRbeta library was prepared. One entry per CDR3 protein, called by TCRdb with MiXCR from the PCR reads. The table includes 300,000 to 400,000 distinct CDR3 sequences, approximately 20% detected once. At least ten counts were recorded for this clonotype. Antigen specificity is unknown. V was pared by 2 bases and J by 8 bases, with 3 bases of the junction left unmatched. Germline V gives CDR1 SGHTA, CDR2 FQGTGA. CDR3 length: 14 residues. The source of this sequence is a male patient aged 10-17 years who had a stem cell transplant for acute lymphoblastic leukemia, so the T cells may come from the graft donor. The sequences come from PBMCs, mostly from graft donor cells, collected 180 days after TCRalphabeta/CD19-depleted stem cell transplant. The chain joins TRBV7-3 to TRBJ2-1; the match to TRBD2 covers 10 bases. The CDR3 sequence is CASSLGLAGDEQFF. The CDR3 nucleotides read TGTGCCAGCAGCTTAGGGCTAGCGGGAGATGAGCAGTTCTTC.